This T cell receptor (beta chain) was obtained from a study of CD8 T cells in Susac syndrome. Study details: When blood was drawn, the patients with Susac syndrome were therapy-naive, on corticosteroids, or on intravenous immunoglobulin alone.

The CDR3 runs 13 residues. Germline V gene data show CDR1 as DFQATT and CDR2 as SNEGSKA (reference sequence). V dropped 6 bases and J dropped 3 bases, with 14 bases sitting between them. Sequencing of TCR beta, carried out with a high-throughput approach, was applied to CD8+ and CD4+ T cells from the blood. The CD8+ and CD4+ T cells were negatively isolated, with the TEMRA cells enriched by FACS. An input of roughly 0.45 to 1 ug of RNA was subjected to reverse transcription using random hexamers. An immunoSEQ multiplex PCR generated amplified TCR beta CDR3 products spanning 54 Vbeta and 13 Jbeta. MiXCR, run by TCRdb on the immunoSEQ multiplex PCR reads, gives a single entry per CDR3 protein. In the table there are roughly 200,000 distinct CDR3 sequences, around 94% of which are singletons.

V and J are TRBV20-1 and TRBJ2-5, with a possible D match to TRBD1 (6 bases). Sequenced: CD4+ T cells from PBMCs. The origin of this receptor is a human donor with Susac syndrome. CDR3 nucleotides: TGCAGTGCCCTCCAGGGGACCGAAGAGACCCAGTACTTC. Translating it yields CSALQGTEETQYF.